The 29 T cell receptor beta chains below all came from one sample that was sequenced in a study of blood T cell repertoires in COVID-19. TCRdb's copy holds only in-frame clones and misses some; the assay was immunoSEQ multiplex PCR. The sample shows roughly 300,000 clones, 85% to 90% of them seen only once. Sequencing was done on a sample of peripheral blood. The receptors shown here come from a human donor in a cohort sampled during active COVID-19.

In DNA form, the CDR3 reads TGTGCCAGCAGAGGGGATCCGGTAGGGCAGTTCTTC. This gives the protein CASRGDPVGQFF. V is TRBV2 and J is TRBJ2-1, with D possibly being TRBD1 (5 bases). The germline V gene encodes CDR1 SNHLY and CDR2 FYNNEI. The CDR3 spans 12 residues. Trimming removed 6 bases at V and 12 bases at J, with 15 bases between.

This clone was seen only a few times. The chain recombines TRBV7-2 with TRBJ2-7; 9 positions match TRBD1. The CDR3 has 13 amino acids. Germline V gene sequence: CDR1 SGHTA, CDR2 FQGNSA. The V segment lost 8 bases and the J segment 2 bases; nucleotides outside the gene matches: 4. CDR3 DNA sequence: TGTGCCAGCGGAAGGACAGGGGCCTACGAGCAGTACTTC. Its translation is CASGRTGAYEQYF.

This clone has more than one count but fewer than ten. The chain couples TRBV4-3 to TRBJ1-2; TRBD1 might be the D (6 bases). Trimming took 0 bases from V and 4 from J, leaving 9 bases between them. Germline CDR1 is LGHNA and CDR2 is YSLEER. The CDR3 runs to 14 residues. CDR3 DNA: TGCGCCAGCAGCCAAGAACCGGACAGCTATGGCTACACCTTC. This codes for CASSQEPDSYGYTF.

The chain carries TRBV11-3 and TRBJ2-2, with TRBD2 matching 10 bases. This CDR3 has 16 residues. With V trimmed by 5 bases and J by 7 bases, 10 bases remained unmatched. Looked up from germline, CDR1 is SGHNT and CDR2 is YENEEA. The DNA of the CDR3 is TGTGCCAGCAGCCCAGGACTAGCGGTGGGGGTCGGGGAGCTGTTTTTT. It codes for CASSPGLAVGVGELFF.

The chain employs TRBV4-1 and TRBJ2-7; D is ambiguous. The germline CDR1 and CDR2 sequences are MGHRA and YSYEKL. Trimming removed 2 bases at V and 0 bases at J, with 11 bases between. This CDR3 has 15 amino acids. The CDR3, as DNA: TGCGCCAGCAGCCAATTTTCTCCAGGCTCCTACGAGCAGTACTTC. Translating it yields CASSQFSPGSYEQYF.

This clone was seen only a few times. The chain couples TRBV2 to TRBJ2-3; D is uncertain. Germline values: CDR1 SNHLY, CDR2 FYNNEI. V lost 5 bases to trimming and J lost 3 bases, with 15 bases between them. The CDR3 extends over 15 amino acids. The CDR3: CASSRRPVRTDTQYF. As DNA, the CDR3 is TGTGCCAGCAGTAGGAGACCAGTGCGAACAGATACGCAGTATTTT.

This chain uses TRBV2 with TRBJ2-7, with 8 nucleotides matching TRBD1. Germline V CDR1 and CDR2: SNHLY, FYNNEI. V gave up 1 base and J gave up 6 bases; unmatched junction bases: 5. The CDR3 has 14 residues. The CDR3 coding sequence is TGTGCCAGCAGTGAAGAAGGACAGGGCCTCGAGCAGTACTTC. This codes for CASSEEGQGLEQYF.

The CDR3: CASRTGEAFF. The CDR3 DNA follows: TGTGCCAGCAGAACAGGGGAAGCTTTCTTT. This chain connects TRBV6-5 to TRBJ1-1; perhaps TRBD1 as D (6 bases). The germline V and J ends were trimmed by 6 bases and 8 bases, with 7 bases remaining between them. The CDR3 contains 10 residues. The germline CDR1 and CDR2 sequences are MNHEY and SVGAGI.

The rearrangement uses TRBV28 and TRBJ2-5, with TRBD1 matching over 7 bases. The V segment lost 1 base and the J segment 4 bases; nucleotides outside the gene matches: 18. Germline-derived CDR1 and CDR2 are MDHEN and SYDVKM. This CDR3 region has 19 residues. The CDR3 nucleotides read TGTGCCAGCAGTTTATCCTACAGGTTGAACAGGGGAAATCCAGAGACCCAGTACTTC. Protein product: CASSLSYRLNRGNPETQYF.

This rearrangement joins TRBV29-1 to TRBJ2-1; D unclear. Germline CDR1 SQVTM, CDR2 ANQGSEA. The V end lost 4 bases, the J end lost 6 bases, and 13 bases lay between the germline ends. This CDR3 spans 13 amino acids. The CDR3 nucleotides read TGCAGCGTTGTTATAGGAGCCTTCAATGAGCAGTTCTTC. This translates into CSVVIGAFNEQFF.

The chain links TRBV21-1 to TRBJ2-3; TRBD2, the table's D call, lacks a check against the DNA. TRBV21-1 is a recognized pseudogene. This CDR3 region has 18 residues. CDR3 amino acids: CASSKEGAGGPWTDTQYF. The CDR3 region has the DNA TGTGCCAGCAGCAAAGAAGGAGCGGGAGGGCCGTGGACAGATACGCAGTATTTT.

The rearrangement uses TRBV7-6 and TRBJ1-1, with D perhaps matching TRBD1 (6 bases). Per germline, CDR1 SGHVS and CDR2 FNYEAQ. The V end was cut by 10 bases, the J end by 4 bases, with 22 bases between. The CDR3 has 15 amino acids. The CDR3 region has the DNA TGTGCCATCTCCCTTAAGGGGGGGCTGGGCACTGAAGCTTTCTTT. Protein sequence: CAISLKGGLGTEAFF. The complete variable domain, with remaining parts taken from reference TRBV7-6 and TRBJ1-1, reads GAGVSQSPRYKVTKRGQDVALRCDPISGHVSLYWYRQALGQGPEFLTYFNYEAQQDKSGLPNDRFSAERPEGSISTLTIQRTEQRDSAMYRCAISLKGGLGTEAFFGQGTRLTVV.

This chain joins TRBV27 and TRBJ1-1, with TRBD1 matching over 7 bases. Per germline, CDR1 MNHEY and CDR2 SMNVEV (reference sequence). The trim removed 6 bases at V and 2 bases at J, leaving 9 bases unmatched. The CDR3 consists of 15 residues. The chain's CDR3 is CASRPQTGFNTEAFF. CDR3 coding DNA: TGTGCCAGCAGGCCACAGACAGGGTTTAACACTGAAGCTTTCTTT.

The genes are TRBV7-2 and TRBJ1-2; 9 nucleotides match TRBD1. V shed 2 bases, J shed 8 bases, and the junction held 6 bases outside the gene matches. Germline loops: CDR1 SGHTA, CDR2 FQGNSA. The CDR3 consists of 14 residues. The CDR3 DNA reads as TGTGCCAGCAGCTTAACAGGGGGCGCGAGCGGCTACACCTTC. It specifies CASSLTGGASGYTF.

The chain employs TRBV15 and TRBJ2-5; D not resolved. With 4 bases removed from V and 1 base from J, the gap between germline ends came to 10 bases. Germline CDR1 reads LNHNV; CDR2 reads YYDKDF (reference sequence). The CDR3 is 14 residues long. The CDR3 spells CATSTRHGQETQYF. The CDR3 nucleotides read TGTGCCACCAGCACGAGGCACGGCCAAGAGACCCAGTACTTC.

This clone was counted between two and nine times. The V gene is TRBV7-2, the J gene TRBJ1-2; 9 bases align to TRBD1. The germline CDR1 and CDR2 sequences are SGHTA and FQGNSA. The CDR3 sequence is 13 residues long. The V segment lost 5 bases and the J segment 4 bases; nucleotides outside the gene matches: 2. The CDR3 sequence is CASSQQGAYGYTF. Here the CDR3 DNA reads TGTGCCAGCAGCCAACAGGGGGCCTATGGCTACACCTTC.

V and J are TRBV3-1 (or the pseudogene TRBV3-2) and TRBJ2-1; TRBD1 aligns across 9 bases. From germline, CDR1 is LGHDT and CDR2 YNNKEL (reference sequence). This CDR3 is built from 17 residues. V lost 3 bases to trimming and J lost 1 base; unmatched junction nucleotides: 7. The CDR3 nucleotides are TGTGCCAGCAGCCAGTATAACAGGGGGCGTTCCTACAATGAGCAGTTCTTC. It is translated as CASSQYNRGRSYNEQFF.

V gene TRBV28 combines with J gene TRBJ2-7, with 9 nucleotides matching TRBD1. Germline CDR1 reads MDHEN; CDR2 reads SYDVKM. This CDR3 region has 13 residues. V shed 5 bases, J shed 6 bases, and the junction held 5 bases outside the gene matches. In DNA, the CDR3 is TGTGCCAGCAGTCCTGTGACAGGGGGCGAGCAGTACTTC. Protein sequence: CASSPVTGGEQYF. Combining the CDR3 with reference TRBV28 and TRBJ2-7 gives the whole variable domain DVKVTQSSRYLVKRTGEKVFLECVQDMDHENMFWYRQDPGLGLRLIYFSYDVKMKEKGDIPEGYSVSREKKERFSLILESASTNQTSMYLCASSPVTGGEQYFGPGTRLTVT.

J is TRBJ1-2 and V is TRBV5-4; possible D gene TRBD1, 5 bases. Germline V gives CDR1 SGHNT, CDR2 YYREEE (reference sequence). V lost 4 bases and J lost 2, with 18 bases in between. The CDR3 has 16 residues. This CDR3 reads CASSPPFLQGNYGYTF. The CDR3 DNA reads as TGTGCCAGCAGCCCTCCCTTCCTTCAGGGCAACTATGGCTACACCTTC.

The V gene is TRBV4-1, the J gene TRBJ1-3, with D possibly TRBD1 on 6 matching bases. Germline loops: CDR1 MGHRA, CDR2 YSYEKL. The CDR3 totals 15 residues. Trimming left V 4 bases short and J 3 bases short, with 13 bases between. The CDR3 bases are TGCGCCAGCAGCCTTGAGACAGGCCTTGGAAACACCATATATTTT. Translating gives CASSLETGLGNTIYF.

V and J are TRBV4-3 and TRBJ1-1; possibly TRBD1 for D (5 bases). Germline CDR1 is LGHNA and CDR2 is YSLEER. The CDR3 runs 16 residues. Between the trimmed V and J ends, which lost 0 bases and 1 base, there was a span of 12 bases. The CDR3: CASSQDTLRANTEAFF. In DNA form, the CDR3 reads TGCGCCAGCAGCCAAGATACTCTCAGGGCGAACACTGAAGCTTTCTTT.

V is TRBV11-1 and J is TRBJ2-3; D may be TRBD2 (6 bases). Germline V gene sequence: CDR1 SGHAT, CDR2 FQDESV (reference sequence). The CDR3 runs 16 residues. V lost 5 bases and J lost 0, with 15 bases in between. DNA for the CDR3: TGTGCCAGCAGCCCCCGGGGGTCCAATAGCACAGATACGCAGTATTTT. Residues: CASSPRGSNSTDTQYF.

This rearrangement joins TRBV4-2 to TRBJ2-2; no clear D gene. The CDR3 length is 13 residues. With 4 bases removed from V and 6 bases from J, the gap between germline ends came to 9 bases. Germline V gene sequence: CDR1 LGHNA, CDR2 YNFKEQ. In DNA form, the CDR3 reads TGTGCCAGCAGCCCAGAGCGTTCCGGGGAGCTGTTTTTT. This gives the protein CASSPERSGELFF.

In this sample, this clone turned up a few times. The genes are TRBV25-1 and TRBJ2-3; 8 nucleotides line up with TRBD2. The V gene end was trimmed by 1 base and the J gene end by 3 bases; junction bases not matched to a gene: 3. Germline lookup yields CDR1 MGHDK and CDR2 SYGVNS. This CDR3 region has 15 residues. CDR3 DNA sequence: TGTGCCAGCAGTGAATTGGGGACTAGAACAGATACGCAGTATTTT. Its translation: CASSELGTRTDTQYF.

The chain is built from TRBV29-1 and TRBJ2-3; D not resolved. CDR3 length: 12 residues. The V gene lost 0 bases and the J gene lost 3 bases, with 4 bases spanning the gap. Germline CDR1 and CDR2: SQVTM and ANQGSEA. CDR3 nucleotide sequence: TGCAGCGTTGAAGAGGAGACAGATACGCAGTATTTT. Translation: CSVEEETDTQYF.

V gene TRBV7-6 combines with J gene TRBJ1-1; a possible D gene is TRBD1 (6 bases). Germline V lookup: CDR1 SGHVS, CDR2 FNYEAQ. The CDR3 has 14 residues. Trimming took 1 base from V and 5 from J, leaving 11 bases between them. CDR3 DNA sequence: TGTGCCAGCAGCTTAGGTACAGGGCGGACTGAAGCTTTCTTT. Protein: CASSLGTGRTEAFF. The variable domain in full, with the rest retrieved from reference TRBV7-6 and TRBJ1-1, is GAGVSQSPRYKVTKRGQDVALRCDPISGHVSLYWYRQALGQGPEFLTYFNYEAQQDKSGLPNDRFSAERPEGSISTLTIQRTEQRDSAMYRCASSLGTGRTEAFFGQGTRLTVV.

This clone was observed a single time. The J gene is TRBJ1-5, the V gene TRBV5-5; D gene uncertain. Between the trimmed V and J ends, which lost 0 bases and 0 bases, there was a span of 7 bases. Germline loops: CDR1 SGHKS, CDR2 YYEKEE (reference sequence). The CDR3 loop spans 15 amino acids. CDR3 residues: CASSLGLNSNQPQHF. The CDR3 DNA reads TGTGCCAGCAGCTTGGGTTTAAATAGCAATCAGCCCCAGCATTTT.

This clone has only a few counts. The rearrangement uses TRBV3-1 (or the pseudogene TRBV3-2) and TRBJ2-2; tentatively, D is TRBD1 (5 bases). The germline V and J ends were trimmed by 0 bases and 5 bases, with 16 bases remaining between them. The CDR3 length is 17 residues. Germline V lookup: CDR1 LGHDT, CDR2 YNNKEL (reference sequence). The CDR3 region has the DNA TGTGCCAGCAGCCAAGATAGTGGCAGGAAGGGGACCGGGGAGCTGTTTTTT. As protein: CASSQDSGRKGTGELFF.

The rearrangement uses TRBV18 and TRBJ1-5, with D possibly TRBD1 on 6 matching bases. The V gene's germline CDR1 is KGHSH and CDR2 LQKENI. The CDR3 spans 15 residues. V gave up 6 bases and J gave up 2 bases, with 14 bases separating them. The CDR3 nucleotides are TGTGCCAGCTCCCGGGGGGGGGCGGGCAATCAGCCCCAGCATTTT. Protein: CASSRGGAGNQPQHF.